The entry below describes one T cell receptor (beta chain). Its antigen is unknown. Per-base qualities were not stored, and no clone one base away is much larger. Different DNA sequences within this sample yield the same CDR3. This sample is part of a study of blood T cell repertoires in COVID-19 (dated by TCRdb to 2018 to 2020). Looking at the study overall: Collaborator samples came from the United States, Italy and Spain and covered acute and convalescent phases of COVID-19. A freely available public database, intended as a resource for researchers studying the immune response to SARS-CoV-2, is where the repertoires were released. Nearly every sample came with metadata listing a de-identified subject ID, COVID-19 status, age in years and sex. Where HLA class I and class II types were available, the types were taken from metadata supplied by the sample provider, not from assay-based typing. The prospective study material was composed of cDNA or gDNA derived from T cells, B-cell-depleted T cells, or PBMCs. Samples were obtained from the ongoing ImmuneRACE study (first 160 participants) and from about 1,300 subjects provided by 6 global collaborators. Deeply sampled blood TCRbeta repertoires from subjects exposed to, actively infected with, or recovered from COVID-19 were included in the dataset.

Each collaborating institution followed its own protocols to collect whole blood in K2EDTA tubes. For TCRbeta analysis, collaborators shipped samples in one of three forms: frozen whole blood, isolated PBMCs, or DNA extracted from either of those sample types. What the study reported, not specific to this receptor: Clinical and demographic metadata were provided uncurated, with the amount varying by source and participant.

Measured from the cysteine to the phenylalanine, the CDR3 is 15 residues long. Only the CDR3 DNA is retained, 45 bases long and in frame from the first base. CDR1 and CDR2 are drawn from the germline V gene (reference sequence): SEHNR, FQNEAQ. V and J lose 5 bases and 1 base, and a span of 12 bases separates them. TCRbeta CDR3 regions were amplified from genomic DNA by means of the immunoSEQ Assay, a bias-controlled multiplex PCR. The paper's processing steps were these. The number of nucleated cells in each sample was estimated by amplification of reference gene primers within the assay. To quantify the absolute abundance of each unique TCRbeta CDR3 rearrangement, sequence reads were collapsed and filtered. For each sample, productive Simpson clonality was calculated by taking the square root of Simpson's diversity index across productive rearrangements. The source is immuneACCESS, and TCRdb retained only in-frame sequences with V and J called. Part of the clones is not carried over; for the studies checked, unresolved V genes explain less than half of this, and the remainder is unexplained. V and J calls plus clone size are reproduced from that table; the DNA served to infer D and trimming. Recorded for this sample are about 170,000 clones; roughly nine tenths of them occurred a single time. The ten most abundant clones make up around 6.5% of the sample.

The sequenced sample consisted of peripheral blood. This clonotype originated in a woman older than 75 in a cohort sampled during active or convalescent COVID-19. The V and J segments used are TRBV7-9 and TRBJ2-1; the D segment could be TRBD2, given 6 matching bases. Read as DNA, the sequence is TGTGCCAGCAGCCCCCTTCGGGGGTCCTACAATGAGCAGTTCTTC. This gives the protein CASSPLRGSYNEQFF.